This T cell receptor (beta chain) was retrieved from a study of OX40 agonist ivuxolimab in advanced cancers. Study observations and caveats: With doses of 0.1-3.0 mg/kg, partial responders showed among the lowest clonal expansion.

Exclusion applied to patients with autoimmune disease history or systemic immunosuppression. Blood got drawn at baseline, again on cycle 4 day 1, and then on cycle 7 day 1. Only in-frame clones appear in the TCRdb table, and some are missing; sequencing was by immunoSEQ multiplex PCR. The sample shows some 52,000 clones, about nine tenths of them seen only once. There are a few counts of this clone. Its cognate antigen is unknown. Sequencing was performed on CD4+ or CD8+ T cells sorted from blood, taken in a trial of the OX40 agonist ivuxolimab. The TCR originated in an adult with an advanced solid tumor such as melanoma, head and neck, liver or kidney cancer.

CDR3 region: CASGLVGGLETQYF. CDR3 DNA sequence: TGTGCTAGTGGTTTGGTAGGGGGGCTTGAGACCCAGTACTTC. This chain joins TRBV12-5 and TRBJ2-5; D is possibly TRBD1 or TRBD2 (6 bases each). The CDR3 consists of 14 residues. Trimming removed 0 bases from V and 5 bases from J, with 10 bases in between. Germline V lookup: CDR1 LGHNT, CDR2 FRNRAP.